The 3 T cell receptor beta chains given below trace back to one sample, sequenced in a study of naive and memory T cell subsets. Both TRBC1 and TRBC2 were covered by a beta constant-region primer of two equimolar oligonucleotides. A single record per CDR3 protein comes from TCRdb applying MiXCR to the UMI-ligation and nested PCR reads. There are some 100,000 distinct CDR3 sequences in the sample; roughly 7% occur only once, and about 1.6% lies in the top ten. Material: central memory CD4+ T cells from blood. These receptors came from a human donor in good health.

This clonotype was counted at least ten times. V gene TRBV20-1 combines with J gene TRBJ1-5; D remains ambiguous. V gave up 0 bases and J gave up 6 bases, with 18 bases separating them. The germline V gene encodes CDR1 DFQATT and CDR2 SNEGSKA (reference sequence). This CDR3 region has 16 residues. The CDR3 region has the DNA TGCAGTGCTAGAGATGCAAGTTCTTCCGGCGGTCAGCCCCAGCATTTT. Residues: CSARDASSSGGQPQHF.

The CDR3 nucleotides are TGCAGCGTCAGCGGAGGGGGGGGGGCCATGAACACTGAAGCTTTCTTT. Translated, it gives CSVSGGGGAMNTEAFF. This chain connects TRBV29-1 to TRBJ1-1; D is perhaps TRBD1 (6 bases). Germline V gene lookup returns CDR1 SQVTM and CDR2 ANQGSEA. The length of the CDR3 is 16 residues. V lost 6 bases to trimming and J lost 0 bases, with 20 bases between them.

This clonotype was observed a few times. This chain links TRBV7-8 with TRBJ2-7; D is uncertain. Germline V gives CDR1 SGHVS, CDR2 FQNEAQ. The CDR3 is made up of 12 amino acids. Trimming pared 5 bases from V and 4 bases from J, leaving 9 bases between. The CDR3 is CASSLRRYEQYF. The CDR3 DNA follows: TGTGCCAGCAGCCTCCGGCGGTACGAGCAGTACTTC.